Reported below is one TCR beta chain. The data stem from a study of blood T cell repertoires in COVID-19. At the level of the study: Sources were T cells, B-cell-depleted T cells, or PBMCs; the material itself was cDNA or gDNA.

Participants' own reports of clinical history determined their cohort assignment. A PCR-confirmed or clinician-diagnosed COVID-19 case had contacted exposed participants within 2 weeks of entry. Trimming shortened V by 5 bases and J by 6 bases, and 20 bases separated the two germline ends. The CDR3 runs to 15 residues. Germline V lookup: CDR1 LNHDA, CDR2 SQIVND (reference sequence). The assay was immunoSEQ multiplex PCR, and TCRdb's table has in-frame clones only and misses some. The table has roughly 400,000 clones, about 89% seen once. What was sequenced was PBMCs or T cells enriched from blood (not recorded which). This chain joins TRBV19 and TRBJ2-7, with a tentative D call TRBD2 (6 bases). This sequence originates from a woman aged 40 to 49 who had been exposed to COVID-19. This CDR3 reads CASSGGWIYASEQYF. The CDR3 DNA follows: TGTGCCAGTAGTGGGGGGTGGATTTACGCCTCCGAGCAGTACTTC.